These 20 T cell receptor beta chains were all obtained from the same sample, sequenced in a study of identical twins. TCRdb called the 5' RACE reads again in MiXCR, with one record for every CDR3 protein. The sample shows some 690,000 distinct CDR3 sequences, 20% to 25% of them seen only once. These data also formed part of another study, on T cells expressing NK-cell markers.

The source material was PBMCs. The origin of the receptors is a woman aged 18 to 35 in good health.

This rearrangement joins TRBV19 to TRBJ2-1; D gene uncertain. Looked up from germline, CDR1 is LNHDA and CDR2 is SQIVND (reference sequence). Trimming took 3 bases from V and 5 from J, leaving 8 bases between them. The CDR3 consists of 13 residues. The CDR3 coding sequence is TGTGCCAGTAGTATTATCCGGGACAATGAGCAGTTCTTC. It yields the protein CASSIIRDNEQFF.

The sample holds a few counts of this clonotype. The V gene is TRBV5-1, the J gene TRBJ2-1; 9 bases agree with TRBD2. Trimming removed 5 bases from V and 4 bases from J; junction bases left unmatched: 7. This CDR3 has 15 residues. CDR1 is SGHRS, CDR2 YFSETQ, per germline. CDR3 sequence: CASRRVAGAYNEQFF. The CDR3 DNA reads TGCGCCAGCAGGAGGGTAGCGGGGGCTTACAATGAGCAGTTCTTC.

This clonotype was seen repeatedly, ten times or more. V usage is TRBV5-1 and J usage is TRBJ2-7, with 7 bases lining up with TRBD1. After removal of 3 bases from V and 1 base from J, the junction contained 1 base not matched to a gene. Germline values: CDR1 SGHRS, CDR2 YFSETQ. The CDR3 length is 13 residues. Here the CDR3 reads CASSWTGSYEQYF. The DNA for the CDR3 is TGCGCCAGCAGCTGGACAGGATCCTACGAGCAGTACTTC.

The rearrangement links TRBV6-5 to TRBJ2-5, with D possibly TRBD2 on 5 matching bases. V lost 0 bases to trimming and J lost 3 bases, with 11 bases between them. Germline assignment: CDR1 MNHEY and CDR2 SVGAGI. The CDR3 is made up of 15 amino acids. The CDR3 DNA follows: TGTGCCAGCAGTTACTCCCCCGGAGGCAAAGAGACCCAGTACTTC. Translated: CASSYSPGGKETQYF.

The CDR3 coding sequence is TGTGCCAGCTCAAGGATGGGACAGGGGAACACTGAAGCTTTCTTT. This translates into CASSRMGQGNTEAFF. The J gene is TRBJ1-1, the V gene TRBV18, with TRBD1 matching over 9 bases. This CDR3 contains 15 residues. Germline trimming cut 5 bases from V and 1 base from J; bases unmatched to any gene: 5. Germline-derived CDR1 and CDR2 are KGHSH and LQKENI. Together with reference TRBV18 and TRBJ1-1, the CDR3 gives the full variable domain: NAGVMQNPRHLVRRRGQEARLRCSPMKGHSHVYWYRQLPEEGLKFMVYLQKENIIDESGMPKERFSAEFPKEGPSILRIQQVVRGDSAAYFCASSRMGQGNTEAFFGQGTRLTVV.

This clonotype has at least ten counts. J is TRBJ2-1 and V is TRBV6-5; possible D gene TRBD2, 5 bases. CDR3 length: 12 residues. Germline V CDR1 and CDR2: MNHEY, SVGAGI. Trimming removed 2 bases at V and 8 bases at J, with 7 bases between. CDR3 nucleotide sequence: TGTGCCAGCAGTTACGGAGGAGATGAGCAGTTCTTC. This codes for CASSYGGDEQFF.

This clonotype was seen a handful of times. The chain uses TRBV20-1 and TRBJ2-6; D unresolved. Germline V lookup: CDR1 DFQATT, CDR2 SNEGSKA (reference sequence). This CDR3 has 16 amino acids. V was shortened by 0 bases and J by 0 bases, with 9 bases between the two germline ends. Written as DNA, the CDR3 is TGCAGTGCTAGAGATACGAGCCGCTCTGGGGCCAACGTCCTGACTTTC. Translating gives CSARDTSRSGANVLTF.

In its sample, this clonotype was seen many times. The rearrangement joins TRBV12-3 or TRBV12-4 to TRBJ2-1, with D perhaps matching TRBD2 (6 bases). V lost 7 bases and J lost 0, with 10 bases in between. This CDR3 has 14 amino acids. CDR3 bases: TGTGCCAGCAATCGGGGGAGCTCCTACAATGAGCAGTTCTTC. Translation: CASNRGSSYNEQFF.

The CDR3 reads CASSPRGGTHYDTQYF. For the CDR3, the DNA is TGTGCCAGCAGCCCACGGGGAGGGACTCACTACGATACGCAGTATTTT. The V call is TRBV7-2, the J call TRBJ2-3; 7 nucleotides agree with TRBD2. Trimming at V came to 5 bases and at J to 6 bases, leaving 14 bases not matched to a gene. Germline V CDR1 and CDR2: SGHTA, FQGNSA. The CDR3 has 16 amino acids.

The CDR3 DNA follows: TGTGCCAGTAGTACCCCGGGGGATCGGGGCACAGATACGCAGTATTTT. The encoded protein is CASSTPGDRGTDTQYF. The rearrangement links TRBV19 to TRBJ2-3; D may be TRBD2 (6 bases). The CDR3 is made up of 16 amino acids. Looked up from germline, CDR1 is LNHDA and CDR2 is SQIVND (reference sequence). V lost 4 bases and J 1 base, leaving 15 bases between the germline ends.

In this sample, this clonotype turned up many times. The chain uses TRBV25-1 and TRBJ1-1; D is possibly TRBD1 (6 bases). The CDR3 length is 14 residues. Germline CDR1 and CDR2: MGHDK and SYGVNS. V was pared by 8 bases and J by 4 bases, with 17 bases between. For the CDR3, the DNA is TGTGCCAGCGGCGGGACAAACAGCGGCACTGAAGCTTTCTTT. Amino acids: CASGGTNSGTEAFF.

The chain carries TRBV12-3 or TRBV12-4 and TRBJ2-1; TRBD1 might be the D (5 bases). Trimming took 3 bases from V and 7 from J, leaving 7 bases between them. The CDR3 runs to 12 residues. The CDR3 spells CASSLGQNEQFF. As DNA, the CDR3 is TGTGCCAGCAGTTTGGGGCAAAATGAGCAGTTCTTC.

This clonotype turned up a few times. The genes are TRBV12-3 or TRBV12-4 and TRBJ1-1; maybe TRBD1 (5 bases). V lost 3 bases, J lost 0 bases, and 11 bases lay in between. This CDR3 comprises 15 residues. The CDR3 region has the DNA TGTGCCAGCAGTTTGGGGACGGTAATGAACACTGAAGCTTTCTTT. This encodes CASSLGTVMNTEAFF.

The gene calls are TRBV7-2 and TRBJ2-1; 9 nucleotides match TRBD1. The V gene end was trimmed by 4 bases and the J gene end by 7 bases; junction bases not matched to a gene: 11. CDR3 size: 16 residues. Germline CDR1 reads SGHTA; CDR2 reads FQGNSA. In DNA form, the CDR3 reads TGTGCCAGCAGCTACTTTAGACAGGGGGGGAAAAATGAGCAGTTCTTC. It codes for CASSYFRQGGKNEQFF.

This clonotype was recorded a few times. The chain couples TRBV30 to TRBJ1-4; no clear D gene. V dropped 4 bases and J dropped 1 base, with 13 bases sitting between them. CDR1 GTSNPN and CDR2 SVGIG come from the germline V gene (reference sequence). The CDR3 runs to 15 residues. CDR3: CAWNRVGRTNEKLFF. Here the CDR3 DNA reads TGTGCCTGGAATCGTGTGGGGAGAACTAATGAAAAACTGTTTTTT.

This clonotype turned up a few times. This chain joins TRBV13 and TRBJ2-1, with 12 bases matching TRBD2. The length of the CDR3 is 15 residues. The junction had 5 bases not matched to a gene; V was cut back by 5 bases and J by 6 bases. Germline-derived CDR1 and CDR2 are PRHDT and FYEKMQ (reference sequence). This CDR3 is CASSPWTSGTNEQFF. The CDR3 coding sequence is TGTGCCAGCAGCCCTTGGACTAGCGGGACCAATGAGCAGTTCTTC. The full variable domain, completed using reference TRBV13 and TRBJ2-1, is AAGVIQSPRHLIKEKRETATLKCYPIPRHDTVYWYQQGPGQDPQFLISFYEKMQSDKGSIPDRFSAQQFSDYHSELNMSSLELGDSALYFCASSPWTSGTNEQFFGPGTRLTVL.

This clonotype came up a few times. The chain links TRBV10-1 to TRBJ1-2; a weak D match, TRBD1 (5 bases). Germline V gene data show CDR1 as WNHNN and CDR2 as SYGVQD (reference sequence). V dropped 7 bases and J dropped 2 bases, with 14 bases sitting between them. The CDR3 length is 14 residues. CDR3 amino acids: CASILGEWNYGYTF. Here the CDR3 DNA reads TGCGCCAGCATATTGGGGGAGTGGAACTATGGCTACACCTTC.

This clonotype was picked up a small number of times. The chain carries TRBV20-1 and TRBJ2-5; D ambiguous. This CDR3 spans 13 amino acids. Germline V gene lookup returns CDR1 DFQATT and CDR2 SNEGSKA (reference sequence). The ends were cut back, 3 bases at V and 5 bases at J, with 13 bases in the middle. Here the CDR3 reads CSASAPTLETQYF. The CDR3 coding sequence is TGCAGTGCTAGTGCGCCTACTCTGGAGACCCAGTACTTC.

This clonotype showed up just a few times. CDR3 in DNA: TGTGCCAGCGCCAAGTCAGACTCCTACGAGCAGTACTTC. As protein: CASAKSDSYEQYF. The chain is built from TRBV11-3 and TRBJ2-7; D call uncertain. V gave up 8 bases and J gave up 0 bases, with 11 bases separating them. Germline V gene lookup returns CDR1 SGHNT and CDR2 YENEEA. CDR3 length: 13 residues.

This clonotype came up many times. The chain links TRBV12-3 or TRBV12-4 to TRBJ2-3; 7 bases agree with TRBD2. J lost 4 bases, V lost 4 bases, and 5 bases had no gene match. The CDR3 is made up of 14 amino acids. CDR3 protein: CASSSRTSSDTQYF. CDR3 in DNA: TGTGCCAGCAGTTCCCGGACTAGTTCAGATACGCAGTATTTT.